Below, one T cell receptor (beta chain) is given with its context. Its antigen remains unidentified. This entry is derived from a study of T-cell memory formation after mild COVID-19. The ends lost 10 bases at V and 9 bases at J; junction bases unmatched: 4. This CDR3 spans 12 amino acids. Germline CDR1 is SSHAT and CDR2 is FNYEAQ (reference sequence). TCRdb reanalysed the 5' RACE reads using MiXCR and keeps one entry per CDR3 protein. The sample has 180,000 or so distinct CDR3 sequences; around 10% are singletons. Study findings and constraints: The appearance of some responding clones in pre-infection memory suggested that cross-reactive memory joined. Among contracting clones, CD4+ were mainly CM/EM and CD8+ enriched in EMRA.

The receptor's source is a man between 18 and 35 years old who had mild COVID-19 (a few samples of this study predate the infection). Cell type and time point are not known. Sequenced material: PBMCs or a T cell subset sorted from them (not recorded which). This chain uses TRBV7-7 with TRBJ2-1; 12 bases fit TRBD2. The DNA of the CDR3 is TGTGCCACTAGCGGGGGGGCCGGTGAGCAGTTCTTC. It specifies CATSGGAGEQFF.